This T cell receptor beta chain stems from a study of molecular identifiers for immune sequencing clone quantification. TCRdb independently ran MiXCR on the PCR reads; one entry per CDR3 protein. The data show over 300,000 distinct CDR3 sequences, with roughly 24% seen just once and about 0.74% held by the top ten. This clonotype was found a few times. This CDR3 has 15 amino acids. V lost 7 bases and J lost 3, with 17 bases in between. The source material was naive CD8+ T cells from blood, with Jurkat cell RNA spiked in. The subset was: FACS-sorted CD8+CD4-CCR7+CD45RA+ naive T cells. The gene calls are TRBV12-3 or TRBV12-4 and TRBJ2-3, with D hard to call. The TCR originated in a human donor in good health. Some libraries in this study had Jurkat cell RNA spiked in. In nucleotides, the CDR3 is TGTGCCAGCACCCCAGACGAGAGAGGTACAGATACGCAGTATTTT. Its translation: CASTPDERGTDTQYF.